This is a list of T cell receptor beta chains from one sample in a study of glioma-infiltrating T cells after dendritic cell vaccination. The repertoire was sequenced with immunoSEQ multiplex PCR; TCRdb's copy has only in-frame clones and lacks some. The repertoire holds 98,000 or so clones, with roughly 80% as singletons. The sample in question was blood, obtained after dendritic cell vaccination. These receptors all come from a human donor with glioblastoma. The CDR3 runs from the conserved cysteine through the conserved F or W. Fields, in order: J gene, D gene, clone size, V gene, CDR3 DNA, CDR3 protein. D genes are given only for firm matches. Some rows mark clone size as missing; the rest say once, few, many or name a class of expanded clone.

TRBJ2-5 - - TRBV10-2 TGCGCCAGCAGTGAGCTAACAGGGAGAGGAGAGACCCAGTACTTC CASSELTGRGETQYF
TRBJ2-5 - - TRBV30 TGTGCCTGGAGTGGCCAGATTGGAGAGACCCAGTACTTC CAWSGQIGETQYF
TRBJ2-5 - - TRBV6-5 TGTGCCAGCAGTTACGACAGAGTAGTCGGGACCCAGTACTTC CASSYDRVVGTQYF
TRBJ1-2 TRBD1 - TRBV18 TGTGCCAGCTCAACAACCGGGACAGGGAGACAGGCCACCTTC CASSTTGTGRQATF
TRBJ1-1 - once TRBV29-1 TGCAGCGTTGGAGTATCAGGGTCCACTGAAGCTTTCTTT CSVGVSGSTEAFF
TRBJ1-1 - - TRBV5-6 TGTGCCAGCAGCTTGAGTAGGAGGAACACTGAAGCTTTCTTT CASSLSRRNTEAFF
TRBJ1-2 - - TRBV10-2 TGCGCCAGCAGTTGGGAACTCGGGGGTGGCTACACCTTC CASSWELGGGYTF
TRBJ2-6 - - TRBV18 TGTGCCAGCTCACCAGGAGTGATCTCCTCTGGGGCCAACGTCCTGACTTTC CASSPGVISSGANVLTF
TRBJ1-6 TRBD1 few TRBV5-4 TGTGCCAGCAGCGACGGACAGGGACGGTGGTCACCCCTCCACTTT CASSDGQGRWSPLHF
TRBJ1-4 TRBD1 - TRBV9 TGTGCCAGCAGCGTAGGGGACAGGGGCCTCGAGGGTGAAAAACTGTTTTTT CASSVGDRGLEGEKLFF
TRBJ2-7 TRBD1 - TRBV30 TGTGCCTGGAGTGTATCGGACAGGGCTGCGCAGTACTTC CAWSVSDRAAQYF
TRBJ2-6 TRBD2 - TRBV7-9 TGTGCCAGCAGCCCCCGGACTAGCGGGAGGGCTGGGGCCAACGTCCTGACTTTC CASSPRTSGRAGANVLTF
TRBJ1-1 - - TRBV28 TGTGCCAGCAGTTTGTGGGTCTCAGCAGGGAACACTGAAGCTTTCTTT CASSLWVSAGNTEAFF
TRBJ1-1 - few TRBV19 TGTGCCAGTAGTAGCCACCAGGATAACACTGAAGCTTTCTTT CASSSHQDNTEAFF
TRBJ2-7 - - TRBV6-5 TGTGCCAGCAGTTACCTCGGCAGGGCTTCCTACGAGCAGTACTTC CASSYLGRASYEQYF
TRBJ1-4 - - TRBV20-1 TGCAGTGCTAGACGTAATGAAAAACTGTTTTTT CSARRNEKLFF
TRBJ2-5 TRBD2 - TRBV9 TGTGCCAGCAGCCTTACCGGGACTAGCGGATACCGTGGGGAGACCCAGTACTTC CASSLTGTSGYRGETQYF
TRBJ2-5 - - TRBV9 TGTGCCAGCAGCGTAGGCTCGCGAGAGACCCAGTACTTC CASSVGSRETQYF
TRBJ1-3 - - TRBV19 TGTGCCAGTACCCCGACGGGAGGAAACACCATATATTTT CASTPTGGNTIYF
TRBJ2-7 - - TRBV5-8 TGTGCCAGCAGGCTTCTCGCTCCAATAGAACAGGCGTACAAGCAGTACTTC CASRLLAPIEQAYKQYF
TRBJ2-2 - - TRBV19 TGTGCCAGTAGGAGGGACACCGGGGAGCTGTTTTTT CASRRDTGELFF
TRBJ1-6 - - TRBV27 TGTGCCAGCAGCCTTCCCTTCTCCCCCCTCCACTTT CASSLPFSPLHF
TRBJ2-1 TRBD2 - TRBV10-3 TGTGCCATCAGCGCAGGACTAGCGGGGAGCTCCTACAATGAGCAGTTCTTC CAISAGLAGSSYNEQFF
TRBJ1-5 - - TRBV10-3 TGTGCCATCAGTGAGTCACCAGGGGATCAGCCCCAGCATTTT CAISESPGDQPQHF
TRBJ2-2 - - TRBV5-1 TGCGCCAGCAGCTTTGGGGGAGGGAACACCGGGGAGCTGTTTTTT CASSFGGGNTGELFF
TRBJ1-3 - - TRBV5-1 TGCGCCAGCAGCTGGGACCCGGGACAAAGTGCCGATCGTAGCTCTGGAAACACCATATATTTT CASSWDPGQSADRSSGNTIYF
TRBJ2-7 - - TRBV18 TGTGCCAGCTCACCAATCGGCCAGGTCTACGAGCAGTACTTC CASSPIGQVYEQYF
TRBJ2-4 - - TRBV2 TGTGCCAGGCAAGACAGGGGAGGGGGCATTCAGTACTTC CARQDRGGGIQYF
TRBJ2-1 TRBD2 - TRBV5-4 TGTGCCAGCAGCGGAGACCAGACTAGCGGGAGATCGAATGAGCAGTTCTTC CASSGDQTSGRSNEQFF
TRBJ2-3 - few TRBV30 TGTGCCTGCGCCAGGACGGGCCCAGGGGATACGCAGTATTTT CACARTGPGDTQYF
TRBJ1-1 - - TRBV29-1 TGCAGCGCCACACAGACGAACACTGAAGCTTTCTTT CSATQTNTEAFF
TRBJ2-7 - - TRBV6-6 TGTGCCACCTGGCCTCAGGGTAGGCACGAGCAGTACTTC CATWPQGRHEQYF
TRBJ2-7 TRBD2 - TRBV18 TGTGCCAGCTCACCAGGGACTAGCGGACCATACGAGCAGTACTTC CASSPGTSGPYEQYF
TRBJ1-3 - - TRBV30 TGTGCCTGGAGGCCAGCAAGGGAGTCTGGAAACACCATATATTTT CAWRPARESGNTIYF
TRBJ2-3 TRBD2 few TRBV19 TGTGCCAGTAGGCCGCTAGCGGGGGGTCCAGATACGCAGTATTTT CASRPLAGGPDTQYF
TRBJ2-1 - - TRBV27 TGTGCCAGCAGTCCTCGGGTCCCCTCCTACAATGAGCAGTTCTTC CASSPRVPSYNEQFF
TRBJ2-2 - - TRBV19 TGTGCCAGTAGTATTCAGGGGTCGGCCGGGGAGCTGTTTTTT CASSIQGSAGELFF
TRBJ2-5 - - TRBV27 TGTGCCAGCAGTCAAGGACGGGGTTTGGTAACCCAGTACTTC CASSQGRGLVTQYF
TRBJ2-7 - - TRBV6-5 TGTGCCAGCAGTTATCTGACAGGCTCCTACGAGCAGTACTTC CASSYLTGSYEQYF